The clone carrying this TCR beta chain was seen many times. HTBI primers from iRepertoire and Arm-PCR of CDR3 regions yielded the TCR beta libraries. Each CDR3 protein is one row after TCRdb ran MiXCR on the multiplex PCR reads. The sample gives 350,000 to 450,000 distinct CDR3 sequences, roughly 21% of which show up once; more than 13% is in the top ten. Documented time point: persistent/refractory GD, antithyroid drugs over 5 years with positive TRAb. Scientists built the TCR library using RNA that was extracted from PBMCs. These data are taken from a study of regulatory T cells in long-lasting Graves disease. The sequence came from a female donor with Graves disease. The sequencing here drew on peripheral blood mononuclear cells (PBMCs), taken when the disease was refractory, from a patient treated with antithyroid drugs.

CDR3 region: CASSLPPGQGGEQYF. CDR3 coding DNA: TGTGCCAGCAGTTTACCCCCGGGACAGGGGGGCGAGCAGTACTTC. V and J are TRBV28 and TRBJ2-7; 11 nucleotides match TRBD1. The CDR3 spans 15 residues. The V segment lost 2 bases and the J segment 6 bases; nucleotides outside the gene matches: 6. Germline V lookup: CDR1 MDHEN, CDR2 SYDVKM.